The 21 T cell receptor beta chains below were found in one sample sequenced in a study of blood T cell repertoires in COVID-19 (dated by TCRdb to about 2020). Receptor libraries were prepared by the immunoSEQ multiplex PCR assay. TCRdb retrieved this table from immuneACCESS and kept in-frame rearrangements only. Not all clones are present; in checked studies, unresolved V genes account for under half, and no reason is known for the remainder. The table for this sample lists about 160,000 clones; about nine tenths of them were counted only once. The leading ten clones occupy approximately 2.4% of the sample. The sample taken for sequencing was peripheral blood. These receptors all come from a man between 18 and 29 years old with acute or convalescent COVID-19.

This chain joins TRBV18 and TRBJ1-1, with 11 nucleotides matching TRBD1. The length of the CDR3 is 18 residues. Germline-derived CDR1 and CDR2 are KGHSH and LQKENI. With V trimmed by 1 base and J by 0 bases, 7 bases remained unmatched. The CDR3 DNA sequence: TGTGCCAGCTCACCACTCGAATGGACAGGGGGCTTGAACACTGAAGCTTTCTTT. Translation: CASSPLEWTGGLNTEAFF.

The J gene is TRBJ2-7, the V gene TRBV9, with 10 bases matching TRBD2. Per the germline V gene, CDR1 is SGDLS and CDR2 is YYNGEE. The CDR3 loop spans 16 amino acids. V was pared by 7 bases and J by 2 bases, with 12 bases of the junction left unmatched. The CDR3 sequence is CASSPLRTSGPYEQYF. The CDR3 DNA reads TGTGCCAGCTCCCCCCTCAGGACTAGCGGTCCCTACGAGCAGTACTTC.

The J gene is TRBJ2-2, the V gene TRBV30; 11 nucleotides agree with TRBD2. The CDR3 extends over 15 amino acids. Germline trimming cut 5 bases from V and 3 bases from J; bases unmatched to any gene: 5. Looked up from germline, CDR1 is GTSNPN and CDR2 is SVGIG (reference sequence). The CDR3 bases are TGTGCCTGGGTAGCGGGAGGGCCGTACACCGGGGAGCTGTTTTTT. It specifies CAWVAGGPYTGELFF.

The V call is TRBV27, the J call TRBJ1-6; D not certain. Looked up from germline, CDR1 is MNHEY and CDR2 is SMNVEV (reference sequence). The CDR3 has 15 residues. V was clipped by 2 bases and J by 7 bases, with 12 bases between them. The CDR3 here is CASSLNEAWNSPLHF. For the CDR3, the DNA is TGTGCCAGCAGTTTAAACGAGGCTTGGAATTCACCCCTCCACTTT.

This rearrangement joins TRBV29-1 to TRBJ1-4, with 8 nucleotides matching TRBD1. Germline V gene data show CDR1 as SQVTM and CDR2 as ANQGSEA. The CDR3 sequence is 13 residues long. Trimming took 7 bases from V and 7 from J; bases not matched to a gene: 8. The CDR3 sequence: CSALQGGVEKLFF. In DNA form, the CDR3 reads TGCAGCGCCCTACAGGGGGGAGTTGAAAAACTGTTTTTT. Full variable domain (outside the CDR3, taken from reference TRBV29-1 and TRBJ1-4): SAVISQKPSRDICQRGTSLTIQCQVDSQVTMMFWYRQQPGQSLTLIATANQGSEATYESGFVIDKFPISRPNLTFSTLTVSNMSPEDSSIYLCSALQGGVEKLFFGSGTQLSVL.

The chain combines TRBV6-2 or TRBV6-3 with TRBJ1-5, with D perhaps TRBD1 (5 bases). V was trimmed by 1 base and J by 2 bases, leaving 12 bases between them. The V gene's germline CDR1 is MNHEY and CDR2 SVGEGT. The CDR3 length is 16 residues. The CDR3 protein is CASSYYGGAGNQPQHF. As DNA, the CDR3 is TGTGCCAGCAGTTACTACGGGGGAGCGGGCAATCAGCCCCAGCATTTT.

This rearrangement joins TRBV27 to TRBJ1-6; 12 bases match TRBD1. Trimming took 2 bases from V and 9 from J; bases not matched to a gene: 2. This CDR3 has 15 residues. The V gene's germline CDR1 is MNHEY and CDR2 SMNVEV (reference sequence). Here the CDR3 DNA reads TGTGCCAGCAGTTTAGGGACAGGGGGCTTTTCACCCCTCCACTTT. The encoded protein is CASSLGTGGFSPLHF.

The chain uses TRBV5-1 and TRBJ2-2; no definite D call. CDR1 and CDR2 (germline): SGHRS, YFSETQ. The CDR3 is 12 residues long. Between the trimmed V and J ends, which lost 3 bases and 2 bases, there was a span of 2 bases. Written as DNA, the CDR3 is TGCGCCAGCAGCTCAAACACCGGGGAGCTGTTTTTT. Translation gives CASSSNTGELFF.

The chain uses TRBV5-4 and TRBJ2-3; possibly TRBD1 for D (6 bases). The V end was cut by 4 bases, the J end by 1 base, with 16 bases between. This CDR3 region has 16 residues. The germline V gene encodes CDR1 SGHNT and CDR2 YYREEE (reference sequence). The CDR3 region is CASSRYRVGGTDTQYF. CDR3 nucleotides: TGTGCCAGCAGCAGATACAGGGTTGGAGGCACAGATACGCAGTATTTT.

The rearrangement joins TRBV7-9 to TRBJ2-5; D is possibly TRBD1 (5 bases). CDR3 length: 14 residues. Germline V lookup: CDR1 SEHNR, CDR2 FQNEAQ (reference sequence). V was clipped by 6 bases and J by 1 base, with 12 bases between them. This chain's CDR3 is CASSFDSSQETQYF. The CDR3 DNA follows: TGTGCCAGCAGTTTCGACAGTAGCCAAGAGACCCAGTACTTC.

This chain links TRBV5-1 with TRBJ1-5, with D possibly TRBD1 on 5 matching bases. Germline values: CDR1 SGHRS, CDR2 YFSETQ. The CDR3 covers 15 residues. Trimming took 1 base from V and 3 from J, leaving 11 bases between them. CDR3 DNA sequence: TGCGCCAGCAGCTTGACAGGCTTAGACAATCAGCCCCAGCATTTT. As protein: CASSLTGLDNQPQHF.

The V call is TRBV30, the J call TRBJ1-4; D uncertain. The CDR3 has 14 residues. V lost 3 bases to trimming and J lost 7 bases, with 15 bases between them. Germline V gene sequence: CDR1 GTSNPN, CDR2 SVGIG (reference sequence). Written as DNA, the CDR3 is TGTGCCTGGAGCGAACAGCGGTCGGTTGAAAAACTGTTTTTT. Its translation is CAWSEQRSVEKLFF. Full variable domain (missing parts from reference TRBV30 and TRBJ1-4): SQTIHQWPATLVQPVGSPLSLECTVEGTSNPNLYWYRQAAGRGLQLLFYSVGIGQISSEVPQNLSASRPQDRQFILSSKKLLLSDSGFYLCAWSEQRSVEKLFFGSGTQLSVL.

The rearrangement joins TRBV3-1 (or the pseudogene TRBV3-2) to TRBJ1-1; D is possibly TRBD1 (6 bases). V was shortened by 1 base and J by 1 base, with 13 bases between the two germline ends. Germline CDR1 is LGHDT and CDR2 is YNNKEL (reference sequence). This CDR3 contains 16 residues. The CDR3 here is CASSQVQGIRNTEAFF. CDR3 coding DNA: TGTGCCAGCAGCCAAGTTCAGGGGATCAGGAACACTGAAGCTTTCTTT.

The V call is TRBV11-2, the J call TRBJ1-1, with 9 bases matching TRBD1. Germline V CDR1 and CDR2: SGHAT, FQNNGV. The CDR3 runs to 15 residues. CDR3 DNA: TGTGCTACACTACCGGGACAGGGATTTGACACTGAAGCTTTCTTT. This gives the protein CATLPGQGFDTEAFF.

This chain uses TRBV5-1 with TRBJ2-3; D might be TRBD1 (5 bases). Germline V gives CDR1 SGHRS, CDR2 YFSETQ. V lost 1 base, J lost 0 bases, and 18 bases lay in between. The CDR3 loop spans 18 amino acids. The CDR3 DNA follows: TGCGCCAGCAGCTTGAGGCCGGGTGATGCAGGGAGCACAGATACGCAGTATTTT. Translating it yields CASSLRPGDAGSTDTQYF.

The chain combines TRBV6-2 or TRBV6-3 with TRBJ1-5; 7 bases align to TRBD1. The junction had 2 bases not matched to a gene; V was cut back by 3 bases and J by 3 bases. This CDR3 region has 14 residues. Germline lookup yields CDR1 MNHEY and CDR2 SVGEGT. This chain's CDR3 is CASSYDRANQPQHF. The CDR3 DNA reads TGTGCCAGCAGTTATGACAGGGCCAATCAGCCCCAGCATTTT.

The chain links TRBV6-5 to TRBJ1-3; D remains unclear. Deletions cut 2 bases from V and 5 bases from J, with 7 bases between. CDR1 MNHEY and CDR2 SVGAGI come from the germline V gene. The CDR3 consists of 13 residues. CDR3 sequence: CASSYGPRNTIYF. The DNA for the CDR3 is TGTGCCAGCAGTTACGGGCCCAGAAACACCATATATTTT.

This chain links TRBV5-5 with TRBJ2-4; the D is unclear. Germline CDR1 is SGHKS and CDR2 is YYEKEE (reference sequence). This CDR3 region has 14 residues. Trimming left V 4 bases short and J 3 bases short, with 11 bases between. CDR3 sequence (DNA): TGTGCCAGCAGCCCCGACACAGTCAAAAACATTCAGTACTTC. Its protein product is CASSPDTVKNIQYF. Combining the CDR3 with reference TRBV5-5 and TRBJ2-4 gives the whole variable domain DAGVTQSPTHLIKTRGQQVTLRCSPISGHKSVSWYQQVLGQGPQFIFQYYEKEERGRGNFPDRFSARQFPNYSSELNVNALLLGDSALYLCASSPDTVKNIQYFGAGTRLSVL.

The V and J genes are TRBV3-1 (or the pseudogene TRBV3-2) and TRBJ1-3, with a weak D call TRBD1 (6 bases). Germline V gives CDR1 LGHDT, CDR2 YNNKEL (reference sequence). V dropped 4 bases and J dropped 0 bases, with 13 bases sitting between them. The length of the CDR3 is 16 residues. DNA for the CDR3: TGTGCCAGCAGCCCTTGGGAGGGGGGCTCTGGAAACACCATATATTTT. This translates into CASSPWEGGSGNTIYF.

The chain joins TRBV4-1 to TRBJ2-7, with 11 bases fitting TRBD1. CDR3 length: 16 residues. Trimming took 0 bases from V and 5 from J; bases not matched to a gene: 6. Germline V lookup: CDR1 MGHRA, CDR2 YSYEKL. The CDR3 region has the DNA TGCGCCAGCAGCCAAGACGAGGACAGGGGGCGGGACGAGCAGTACTTC. Its protein product is CASSQDEDRGRDEQYF.

The chain recombines TRBV27 with TRBJ2-1; D is possibly TRBD1 (6 bases). The V gene lost 6 bases and the J gene lost 2 bases, with 20 bases spanning the gap. This CDR3 region has 17 residues. Germline-derived CDR1 and CDR2 are MNHEY and SMNVEV (reference sequence). CDR3 in DNA: TGTGCCAGCAGAGGGGGATCCAACACGATAACCTACAATGAGCAGTTCTTC. The encoded protein is CASRGGSNTITYNEQFF.